These 9 T cell receptor beta chains came from one sample sequenced in a study of CD8 T cells in Susac syndrome. With random hexamers, reverse transcription was performed on about 0.5 to 1 ug of RNA. TCRdb redid the calling of the immunoSEQ multiplex PCR reads with MiXCR, one entry per CDR3 protein. The table records 69,000 or so distinct CDR3 sequences, approximately 95% of them present only once. The specimen was CD8+ T cells from PBMCs. The receptors were sampled from a human donor in good health.

The chain recombines TRBV7-9 with TRBJ2-3, with 8 nucleotides matching TRBD2. The V segment lost 8 bases and the J segment 3 bases; nucleotides outside the gene matches: 10. Germline V CDR1 and CDR2: SEHNR, FQNEAQ (reference sequence). The CDR3 sequence is 15 residues long. The CDR3 region has the DNA TGTGCCAGCTTCGGGGGGGTAGCGAGTACAGATACGCAGTATTTT. Residues: CASFGGVASTDTQYF.

The J gene is TRBJ1-1, the V gene TRBV7-3; no firm D call. This CDR3 spans 14 amino acids. V was shortened by 5 bases and J by 4 bases, with 14 bases between the two germline ends. The germline V gene has CDR1 SGHTA and CDR2 FQGTGA. This CDR3 reads CASSPAGSPTEAFF. The CDR3 DNA reads as TGTGCCAGCAGCCCTGCGGGGAGCCCCACTGAAGCTTTCTTT.

This clonotype has just one count. CDR3 sequence: CASSQDRGLSTEAFF. The CDR3 DNA reads as TGCGCCAGCAGCCAAGACCGGGGGCTTAGCACTGAAGCTTTCTTT. The V gene is TRBV4-3, the J gene TRBJ1-1; D is possibly TRBD1 (6 bases). Trimming took 0 bases from V and 4 from J, leaving 12 bases between them. Germline lookup yields CDR1 LGHNA and CDR2 YSLEER. The CDR3 spans 15 residues.

The chain combines TRBV27 with TRBJ2-3, with TRBD2 matching 12 bases. With 6 bases clipped from V and 5 bases from J, the junction kept 6 bases outside the gene matches. Per germline, CDR1 MNHEY and CDR2 SMNVEV (reference sequence). The CDR3 spans 15 residues. Here the CDR3 DNA reads TGTGCCAGCAGACCCCTAGCGGGGGGGCAAGATACGCAGTATTTT. Encoded protein: CASRPLAGGQDTQYF.

The rearrangement uses TRBV27 and TRBJ1-6; no clear D. The germline V gene has CDR1 MNHEY and CDR2 SMNVEV (reference sequence). V was shortened by 8 bases and J by 2 bases, with 10 bases between the two germline ends. The CDR3 totals 14 residues. CDR3 in amino acids: CASAAETYNSPLHF. CDR3 nucleotides: TGTGCCAGCGCAGCCGAGACCTATAATTCACCCCTCCACTTT.

The rearrangement links TRBV3-1 to TRBJ2-7; D is ambiguous. The CDR3 length is 14 residues. Germline CDR1 is LGHDT and CDR2 is YNNKEL (reference sequence). V lost 4 bases to trimming and J lost 3 bases, with 13 bases between them. CDR3 in DNA: TGTGCCAGCAGCCTTTCTAATAGGGACTACGAGCAGTACTTC. This translates into CASSLSNRDYEQYF.

In DNA form, the CDR3 reads TGTGCCAGCAGTGAGACTCCATTAGGGGCTTACGAGCAGTACTTC. This gives the protein CASSETPLGAYEQYF. The chain combines TRBV6-1 with TRBJ2-7; the D gene is possibly TRBD1 (5 bases). The V gene's germline CDR1 is MNHNS and CDR2 SASEGT. The CDR3 has 15 amino acids. With 3 bases removed from V and 4 bases from J, the gap between germline ends came to 16 bases.

This clonotype has just one count. The J gene is TRBJ2-1, the V gene TRBV7-2, with no clear D. Per germline, CDR1 SGHTA and CDR2 FQGNSA. CDR3 length: 11 residues. Trimming stripped 1 base from V and 16 bases from J, with 11 bases between. The CDR3 DNA is TGTGCCAGCAGCTTAGGACCCCTCTTTTTCTTC. This sequence encodes CASSLGPLFFF.

The rearrangement links TRBV7-9 to TRBJ2-7; 9 bases align to TRBD2. This CDR3 has 15 amino acids. V lost 1 base, J lost 4 bases, and 5 bases stayed unmatched. The germline V gene has CDR1 SEHNR and CDR2 FQNEAQ (reference sequence). Written as DNA, the CDR3 is TGTGCCAGCAGCTTAGTAGCGGGGGCTGGATACGAGCAGTACTTC. Its protein is CASSLVAGAGYEQYF.